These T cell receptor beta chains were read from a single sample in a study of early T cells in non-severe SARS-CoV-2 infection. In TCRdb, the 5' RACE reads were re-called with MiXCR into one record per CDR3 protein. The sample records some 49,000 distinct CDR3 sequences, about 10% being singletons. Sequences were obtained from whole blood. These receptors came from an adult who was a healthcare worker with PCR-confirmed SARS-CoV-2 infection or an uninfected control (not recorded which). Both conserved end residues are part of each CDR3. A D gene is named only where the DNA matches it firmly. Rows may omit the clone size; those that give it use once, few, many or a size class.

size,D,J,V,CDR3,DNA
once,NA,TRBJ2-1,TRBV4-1,CASSQFSPFNEQFF,TGCGCCAGCAGCCAATTCTCGCCCTTCAATGAGCAGTTCTTC
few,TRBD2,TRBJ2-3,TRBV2,CASSVGGAGTDTQYF,TGTGCCAGCAGTGTGGGAGGGGCCGGGACAGATACGCAGTATTTT
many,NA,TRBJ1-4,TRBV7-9,CASSLLQGFEKLFF,TGTGCCAGCAGCTTACTACAGGGATTTGAAAAACTGTTTTTT
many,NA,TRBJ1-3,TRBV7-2,CASSFLGVRPSGNTIYF,TGTGCCAGCAGCTTTTTGGGTGTCCGTCCCTCTGGAAACACCATATATTTT
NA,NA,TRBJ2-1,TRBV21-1,CASSKSASGSYNEQFF,TGTGCCAGCAGCAAATCCGCTAGCGGATCCTACAATGAGCAGTTCTTC
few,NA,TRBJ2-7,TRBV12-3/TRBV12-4,CASSGDTSYEQYF,TGTGCCAGCAGCGGGGACACCTCCTACGAGCAGTACTTC
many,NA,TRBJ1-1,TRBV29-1,CSVERSGLGTEAFF,TGCAGCGTTGAGAGGTCTGGATTGGGCACTGAAGCTTTCTTT
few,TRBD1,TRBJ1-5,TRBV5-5,CASSWTGAQPQHF,TGTGCCAGCAGCTGGACAGGGGCTCAGCCCCAGCATTTT
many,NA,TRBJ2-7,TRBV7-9,CASSLGPDEQYF,TGTGCCAGCAGCTTAGGGCCGGACGAGCAGTACTTC
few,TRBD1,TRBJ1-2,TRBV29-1,CSVPGTGDGYTF,TGCAGCGTTCCCGGGACAGGGGACGGCTACACCTTC
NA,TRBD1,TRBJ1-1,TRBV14,CASSPNPTGGWTEAFF,TGTGCCAGCAGCCCGAACCCTACAGGGGGCTGGACTGAAGCTTTCTTT
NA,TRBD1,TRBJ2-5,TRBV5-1,CASSLGQGSQETQYF,TGCGCCAGCAGCTTGGGACAGGGGAGCCAAGAGACCCAGTACTTC
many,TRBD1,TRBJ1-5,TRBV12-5,CASGLVKGTVLSNQPQHF,TGTGCTAGTGGTTTGGTAAAGGGGACAGTCCTTAGCAATCAGCCCCAGCATTTT
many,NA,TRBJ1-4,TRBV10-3,CAIRATGNEKLFF,TGTGCCATCAGGGCGACAGGAAATGAAAAACTGTTTTTT
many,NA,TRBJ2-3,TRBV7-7,CASSLAEADTQYF,TGTGCTAGCAGCCTGGCAGAGGCAGATACGCAGTATTTT
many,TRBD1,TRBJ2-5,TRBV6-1,CATGRGGEGETQYF,TGTGCCACCGGGCGAGGGGGCGAGGGAGAGACCCAGTACTTC
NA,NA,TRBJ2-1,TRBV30,CAWDTATPYNEQFF,TGTGCCTGGGACACAGCCACCCCCTACAATGAGCAGTTCTTC
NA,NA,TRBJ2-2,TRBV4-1,CASSQERSGELFF,TGCGCCAGCAGCCAAGAACGCTCCGGGGAGCTGTTTTTT
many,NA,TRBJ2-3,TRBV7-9,CASSMGTTDTQYF,TGTGCCAGCAGCATGGGGACTACAGATACGCAGTATTTT
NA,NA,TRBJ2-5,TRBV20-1,CSARAPQETQYF,TGCAGTGCTAGAGCCCCTCAGGAGACCCAGTACTTC
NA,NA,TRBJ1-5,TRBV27,CASSPKPVISNQPQHF,TGTGCCAGCAGCCCCAAACCGGTCATTAGCAATCAGCCCCAGCATTTT
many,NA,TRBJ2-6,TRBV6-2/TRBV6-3,CASGTNRNSGANVLTF,TGTGCCAGCGGCACCAACCGGAATTCTGGGGCCAACGTCCTGACTTTC
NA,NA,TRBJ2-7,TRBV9,CASSVAPGSSYEQYF,TGTGCCAGCAGCGTAGCCCCAGGAAGCTCCTACGAGCAGTACTTC
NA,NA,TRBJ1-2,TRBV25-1,CASSEYGGALEGYTF,TGTGCCAGCAGTGAATACGGGGGCGCGTTGGAAGGCTACACCTTC
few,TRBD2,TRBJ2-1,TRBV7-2,CASSLDLAGGPEQFF,TGTGCCAGCAGCTTAGACCTAGCGGGAGGGCCTGAGCAGTTCTTC
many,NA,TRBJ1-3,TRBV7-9,CASSFGAGNTIYF,TGTGCCAGCAGCTTCGGGGCTGGAAACACCATATATTTT
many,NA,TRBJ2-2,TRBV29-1,CSVGGTGELFF,TGCAGCGTTGGAGGGACCGGGGAGCTGTTTTTT
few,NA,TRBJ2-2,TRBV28,CASSLPGVYTGELFF,TGTGCCAGCAGTTTACCGGGGGTGTACACCGGGGAGCTGTTTTTT
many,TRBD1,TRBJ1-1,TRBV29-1,CSVYRGGTEAFF,TGCAGCGTATACAGGGGCGGCACTGAAGCTTTCTTT
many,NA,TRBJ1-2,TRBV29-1,CSVGPTLGYGYTF,TGCAGCGTCGGACCAACTTTAGGGTATGGCTACACCTTC
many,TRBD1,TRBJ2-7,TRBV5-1,CASRKTGTGNNEQYF,TGCGCCAGCAGGAAAACCGGGACAGGGAATAACGAGCAGTACTTC
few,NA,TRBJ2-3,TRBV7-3,CASSLNREGTQYF,TGTGCCAGCAGCTTAAACAGGGAGGGTACGCAGTATTTT
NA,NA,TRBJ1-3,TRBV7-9,CASSFAGSSGNTIYF,TGTGCCAGCAGCTTCGCAGGAAGCTCTGGAAACACCATATATTTT
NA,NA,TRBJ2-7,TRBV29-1,CSVEALQTYEQYF,TGCAGCGTTGAAGCCTTGCAAACCTACGAGCAGTACTTC
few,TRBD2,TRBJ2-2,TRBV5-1,CASSLDSGRRTGELFF,TGCGCCAGCAGCTTGGATAGCGGGAGACGGACCGGGGAGCTGTTTTTT